The rows below give T cell receptor beta chains drawn from one sample of a study of technical replicates of blood from a few donors. Assay: immunoSEQ multiplex PCR; the TCRdb copy retains only in-frame clones and omits some. The sample lists 74,000 or so clones; 85% to 95% were seen once. Material for sequencing was T cells isolated from PBMCs. The receptors stem from a human donor in good health. CDR3s include the opening cysteine and the closing phenylalanine or tryptophan. Each record gives: V gene, CDR3 protein.

TRBV6-5,CASSWTEDYGYTF
TRBV19,CASSRDRSYEQYF
TRBV27,CASSLSTSGRAYEQYF
TRBV2,CASSEQRELNNEQFF
TRBV2,CATGRTDTQYF
TRBV2,CASSEGTGSTEAFF
TRBV5-8,CASSLFQYEASGYEQYF
TRBV19,CATGGAALSEQYF
TRBV4-1,CASSHEASASNEQFF
TRBV9,CASSVSGSRETQYF
TRBV28,CASSLRGASYEQYF
TRBV7-9,CASSQGAAGGRETQYF
TRBV7-3,CASSLAGPIMNTEAFF
TRBV7-2,CASSLVASGVTYEQYF
TRBV12-5,CASGLALQAGATDTQYF
TRBV29-1,CSVGTGNYGYTF
TRBV5-1,CASRGLAVNNEQFF
TRBV7-9,CASSLQQGGTEAFF
TRBV10-3,CAISYPGQGDTGELFF
TRBV27,CASSLGGYEQYF
TRBV5-1,CASSAIAGGAEGYTF
TRBV13,CASSFRLEVEQFF
TRBV10-1,CASSESRGYTGELFF
TRBV19,CASSGRLAGGQASYNEQFF
TRBV10-3,CAISESRLAGGVGTDTQYF
TRBV29-1,CSVDASGSTDTQYF
TRBV11-2,CASSVERGTEAFF
TRBV19,CASSSQGAYEQYF
TRBV20-1,CSVSSDTQYF
TRBV6-5,CASGRTGREKLFF
TRBV11-2,CASLWTSGIQETQYF
TRBV28,CASSAHSSNQPQHF
TRBV7-6,CASSNRQGYNNEQFF
TRBV27,CASSSEGNQPQHF
TRBV5-6,CASSRTAVSYEQYF
TRBV2,CASRPEYDQPQHF
TRBV7-2,CASRLGLLAFF
TRBV4-3,CASNPGLGTAGELFF
TRBV6-5,CASRDNSNTEAFF
TRBV5-6,CASSLVPYRGDEQFF
TRBV6-5,CASSLTGESRKQYF
TRBV7-9,CASMNFGGGTEAFF
TRBV27,CASSLLGQGIPYEQYF
TRBV5-4,CASSRGGDYEQYF
TRBV10-3,CAIVGQGEAFF
TRBV6-5,CASSYAENTEAFF
TRBV27,CASSFRGDSYGYTF
TRBV5-4,CASSLAFGGVNTEAFF
TRBV6-6,CASSYDAAFTGQYF
TRBV7-3,CASSLSPRETQYF
TRBV20-1,CSASNRETQYF
TRBV19,CASSIVGTTLVGELFF
TRBV25-1,CASSGQGSSGNTIYF
TRBV14,CASSQGWAGLTDTQYF
TRBV6-1,CASSERRLYGYTF
TRBV19,CASSTEQGESGELFF
TRBV19,CASSILQASGNTIYF
TRBV28,CASSPLGGWEPQHF
TRBV19,CASSVQAVNTGELFF